Listed below are T cell receptor beta chains from one sample, sequenced in a study of human T cells and chemical hapten exposure. TCRdb re-called the RACE reads through MiXCR, storing one row per CDR3 protein. The sample holds approximately 80,000 distinct CDR3 sequences, around 13% seen once. The source material was whole blood, sampled in connection with sensitization to the hapten diphenylcyclopropenone (DPC). These receptors all stem from a woman aged 45-65 years with alopecia areata. Some clones in this sample may be carry-over from other donors' samples. Each CDR3 is given with its conserved first and last residue.

j_gene: TRBJ1-1
v_gene: TRBV27
CDR3aa: CASSSRQGWSTEAFF

j_gene: TRBJ2-5
v_gene: TRBV20-1
CDR3aa: CSARLLVEGTQYF

j_gene: TRBJ2-6
v_gene: TRBV20-1
CDR3aa: CSARQISGANVLTF

j_gene: TRBJ2-5
v_gene: TRBV12-3/TRBV12-4
CDR3aa: CASSRPGQRQETQYF

j_gene: TRBJ2-1
v_gene: TRBV19
CDR3aa: CASSSETGSPVHRQFF

j_gene: TRBJ2-1
v_gene: TRBV30
CDR3aa: CAWAGGFYNEQFF

j_gene: TRBJ2-1
v_gene: TRBV27
CDR3aa: CATRVSVGSYNEQFF

j_gene: TRBJ1-1
v_gene: TRBV3-1
CDR3aa: CASSQEAGFYTEAFF

j_gene: TRBJ1-6
v_gene: TRBV10-3
CDR3aa: CAIRNTGDGSPLHF

j_gene: TRBJ2-1
v_gene: TRBV10-3
CDR3aa: CAINDPGTYNEQFF

j_gene: TRBJ1-5
v_gene: TRBV6-1
CDR3aa: CATQQGSDQPQHF

j_gene: TRBJ2-3
v_gene: TRBV7-9
CDR3aa: CASSFRGDVTDTQYF

j_gene: TRBJ2-3
v_gene: TRBV18
CDR3aa: CATHPSGRSTDTQYF

j_gene: TRBJ2-3
v_gene: TRBV11-3
CDR3aa: CASSLRQGADTQYF

j_gene: TRBJ2-1
v_gene: TRBV12-3/TRBV12-4
CDR3aa: CASSLSGRVYEQFF

j_gene: TRBJ2-2
v_gene: TRBV29-1
CDR3aa: CSAVSGRARGELFF

j_gene: TRBJ2-1
v_gene: TRBV7-8
CDR3aa: CASSTAGTLNYNEQFF

j_gene: TRBJ1-6
v_gene: TRBV5-1
CDR3aa: CASSLDSLRNSPLHF

j_gene: TRBJ2-7
v_gene: TRBV7-9
CDR3aa: CASSLDGQGSYEQYF

j_gene: TRBJ1-1
v_gene: TRBV5-1
CDR3aa: CASSLTQDTEAFF

j_gene: TRBJ2-1
v_gene: TRBV5-5
CDR3aa: CASSPGPFNEQFF

j_gene: TRBJ2-3
v_gene: TRBV19
CDR3aa: CASSIRTSGITDTQYF

j_gene: TRBJ2-3
v_gene: TRBV5-1
CDR3aa: CASSYGTSGNTDTQYF

j_gene: TRBJ2-1
v_gene: TRBV7-8
CDR3aa: CASSLSRANEQFF

j_gene: TRBJ2-5
v_gene: TRBV28
CDR3aa: CASSPGGSKETQYF

j_gene: TRBJ2-3
v_gene: TRBV29-1
CDR3aa: CSVESGADTQYF

j_gene: TRBJ2-1
v_gene: TRBV29-1
CDR3aa: CSVGTSGSYEQFF

j_gene: TRBJ1-2
v_gene: TRBV29-1
CDR3aa: CSALIQGGYTF

j_gene: TRBJ2-1
v_gene: TRBV29-1
CDR3aa: CSVQGYEQFF

j_gene: TRBJ2-2
v_gene: TRBV2
CDR3aa: CASTRDRGRLGGELFF

j_gene: TRBJ2-2
v_gene: TRBV3-1
CDR3aa: CASSQPEGLNTGELFF

j_gene: TRBJ2-5
v_gene: TRBV20-1
CDR3aa: CSARRTGQFGGETQYF

j_gene: TRBJ2-2
v_gene: TRBV4-2
CDR3aa: CASSQDFRELFF

j_gene: TRBJ1-1
v_gene: TRBV29-1
CDR3aa: CSVVSGTEAFF

j_gene: TRBJ1-1
v_gene: TRBV4-1
CDR3aa: CASSQYDRMNTEAFF

j_gene: TRBJ2-7
v_gene: TRBV21-1
CDR3aa: CASSPRCEQYF

j_gene: TRBJ2-2
v_gene: TRBV29-1
CDR3aa: CSVRGQYTGELFF

j_gene: TRBJ1-5
v_gene: TRBV19
CDR3aa: CASSIAAGSNQPQHF

j_gene: TRBJ1-6
v_gene: TRBV25-1
CDR3aa: CASSDWGDNSPLHF

j_gene: TRBJ2-5
v_gene: TRBV5-1
CDR3aa: CASNIAGVEETQYF

j_gene: TRBJ2-3
v_gene: TRBV29-1
CDR3aa: CSVEGAGGWGDTQYF

j_gene: TRBJ2-1
v_gene: TRBV20-1
CDR3aa: CSAPLAGPSYNEQFF

j_gene: TRBJ2-3
v_gene: TRBV7-8
CDR3aa: CASSLGLGFQDTQYF

j_gene: TRBJ1-4
v_gene: TRBV6-6
CDR3aa: CASTLTAATNEKLFF

j_gene: TRBJ1-1
v_gene: TRBV6-5
CDR3aa: CASSSVPGTREAFF

j_gene: TRBJ2-5
v_gene: TRBV7-9
CDR3aa: CASRGAGGPVQETQYF

j_gene: TRBJ1-5
v_gene: TRBV5-1
CDR3aa: CASSLAGVGNQPQHF

j_gene: TRBJ1-1
v_gene: TRBV6-6
CDR3aa: CASSTHAAGNTEAFF